The sequence of this TCR beta chain was determined in a study of cytomegalovirus exposure and HLA in healthy donors. The study's findings and limits: Published work reported that the classifier diagnosed cytomegalovirus status with high specificity and sensitivity.

The data were produced by immunoSEQ multiplex PCR, yet TCRdb's version contains in-frame clones alone and is incomplete. The profile covers about 120,000 clones, with 88% appearing a single time and about 6.9% taken by the ten largest. Concerning this clone itself: Its cognate antigen is unknown.

CDR3 size: 15 residues. Germline V gene lookup returns CDR1 SNHLY and CDR2 FYNNEI. V gave up 4 bases and J gave up 2 bases; unmatched junction bases: 4. The source of this sequence is a woman aged 18-30 years in good health and CMV-seropositive. Sample: PBMCs. This chain uses TRBV2 with TRBJ2-1, with TRBD2 matching 8 bases. This CDR3 is CASSVGTRAYNEQFF. The CDR3, as DNA: TGTGCCAGCAGTGTAGGGACTAGGGCCTACAATGAGCAGTTCTTC.